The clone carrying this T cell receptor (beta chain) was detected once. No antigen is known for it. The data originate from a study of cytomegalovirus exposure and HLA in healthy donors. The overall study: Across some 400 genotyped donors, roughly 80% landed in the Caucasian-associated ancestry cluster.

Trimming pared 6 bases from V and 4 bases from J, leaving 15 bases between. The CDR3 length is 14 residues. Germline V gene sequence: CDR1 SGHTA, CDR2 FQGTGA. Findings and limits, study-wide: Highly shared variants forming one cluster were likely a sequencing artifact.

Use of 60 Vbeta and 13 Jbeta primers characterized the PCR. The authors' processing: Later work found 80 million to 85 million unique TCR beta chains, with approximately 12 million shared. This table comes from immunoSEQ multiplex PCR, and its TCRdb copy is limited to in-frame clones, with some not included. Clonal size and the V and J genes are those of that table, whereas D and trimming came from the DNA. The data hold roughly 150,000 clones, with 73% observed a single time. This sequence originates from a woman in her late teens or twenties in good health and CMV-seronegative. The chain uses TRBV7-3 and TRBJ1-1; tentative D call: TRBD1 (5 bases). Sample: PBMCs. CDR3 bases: TGTGCCAGCAGGTACAGGCTTGGATTCACTGAAGCTTTCTTT. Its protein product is CASRYRLGFTEAFF.